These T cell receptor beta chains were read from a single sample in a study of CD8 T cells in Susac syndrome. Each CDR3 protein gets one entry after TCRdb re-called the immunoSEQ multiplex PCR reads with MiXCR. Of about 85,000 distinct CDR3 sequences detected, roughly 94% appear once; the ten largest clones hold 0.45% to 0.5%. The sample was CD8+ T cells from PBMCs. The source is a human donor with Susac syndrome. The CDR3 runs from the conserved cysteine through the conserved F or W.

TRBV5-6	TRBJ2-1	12	CASSLGDFEQFF
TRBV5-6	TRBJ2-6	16	CASSLGLMAGANVLTF
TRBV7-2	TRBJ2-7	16	CASSLLGTGGDYEQYF
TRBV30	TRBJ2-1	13	CAWSKGQGDEQFF
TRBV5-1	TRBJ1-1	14	CASSLVAGETEAFF
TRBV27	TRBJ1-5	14	CASSGQGNSQPQHF
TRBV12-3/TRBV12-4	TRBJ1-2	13	CASSLSQVYGYTF
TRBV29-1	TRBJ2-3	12	CSVVQILDTQYF
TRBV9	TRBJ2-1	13	CASSLEGLNEQFF
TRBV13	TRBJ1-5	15	CASSLRGGSNQPQHF
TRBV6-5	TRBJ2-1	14	CASNNRERVNEQFF
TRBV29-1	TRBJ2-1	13	CSVESGNYNEQFF
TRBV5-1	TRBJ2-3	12	CASSLVGDTQYF
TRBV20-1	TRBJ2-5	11	CSASGEETQYF
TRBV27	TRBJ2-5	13	CASSYGTMETQYF
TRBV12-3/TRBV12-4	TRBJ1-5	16	CASSTNPIIPNQPQHF
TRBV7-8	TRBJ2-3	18	CASSFPISVAGVTDTQYF
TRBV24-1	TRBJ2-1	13	CATSDLLDNEQFF
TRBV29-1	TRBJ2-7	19	CSVAEGGWLAGGPGNEQYF
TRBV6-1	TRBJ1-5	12	CASSEGPEPQHF
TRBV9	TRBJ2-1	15	CASSGQGNSYNEQFF
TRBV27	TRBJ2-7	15	CASRAWDGGVGEQYF
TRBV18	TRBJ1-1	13	CASSERGYTEAFF
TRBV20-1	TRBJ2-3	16	CSARVRTSGIPDTQYF
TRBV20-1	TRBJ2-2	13	CSADTPHTGELFF
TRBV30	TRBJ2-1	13	CAWKGLANNEQFF
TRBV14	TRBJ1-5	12	CASSEGGQPQHF
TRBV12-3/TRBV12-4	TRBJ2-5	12	CASSFYQETQYF
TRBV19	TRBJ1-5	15	CASSMGTASNQPQHF
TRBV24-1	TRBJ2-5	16	CATSDEDRDGQETQYF
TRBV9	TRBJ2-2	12	CASSVAGGELFF
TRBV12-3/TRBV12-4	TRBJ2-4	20	CASSAGLAGGKEIAKNIQYF
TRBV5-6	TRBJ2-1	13	CASSLGTGTGQFF
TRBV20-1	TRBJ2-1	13	CSARGGSYNEQFF
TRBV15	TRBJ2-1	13	CATGLRTYNEQFF
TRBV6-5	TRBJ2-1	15	CASSYTRGSYNEQFF
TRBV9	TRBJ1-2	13	CASSVATGGRGTF
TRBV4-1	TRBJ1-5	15	CASSLGGGSNQPQHF
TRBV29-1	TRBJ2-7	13	CSVMETNSYEQYF
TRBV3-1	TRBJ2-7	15	CASSPLSSGSNEQYF
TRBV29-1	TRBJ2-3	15	CSAKTGATFTDTQYF
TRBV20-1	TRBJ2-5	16	CSARDPGDGTWETQYF
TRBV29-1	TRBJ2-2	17	CSVEGVAGGSGTGELFF
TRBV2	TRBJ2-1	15	CASNGAGGAYNEQFF
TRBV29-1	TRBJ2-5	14	CSVEEREDQETQYF
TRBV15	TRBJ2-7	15	CATSREETSDYEQYF
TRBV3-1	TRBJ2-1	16	CASSPPVADIYNEQFF
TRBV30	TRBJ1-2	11	CAWKRTDGYTF
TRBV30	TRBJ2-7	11	CAWSWEYEQYF
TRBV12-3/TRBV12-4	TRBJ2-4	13	CASSSGTRNIQYF
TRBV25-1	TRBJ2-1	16	CASSEGTSGRASEQFF
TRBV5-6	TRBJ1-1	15	CASSNTGVGNTEAFF
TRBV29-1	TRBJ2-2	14	CSVDWGRGTGELFF
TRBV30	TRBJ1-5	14	CAWTLGGFNQPQHF